Described below is a single T cell receptor beta chain sequence and its context. As yet, its antigen is unknown. The data were taken from a study of T cell repertoires in cytomegalovirus infection. Study information: It can be stated that public TCR beta signatures indicated CMV infection as well as a matching HLA type.

The CDR3 contains 15 residues. Germline assignment: CDR1 SNHLY and CDR2 FYNNEI. V was trimmed by 4 bases and J by 7 bases, leaving 17 bases between them. One entry per CDR3 protein, called by TCRdb with MiXCR from the reads. Among 640,000 or so distinct CDR3 sequences listed, roughly 33% were seen once. The rearrangement uses TRBV2 and TRBJ2-1, with D tentatively TRBD2 (5 bases). Sequencing was performed on cultured PBMCs, taken from culture after CMV antigen stimulation. The clonotype was recovered from a human donor in good health (CMV status not recorded). Some clones in this sample may be carry-over from other donors' samples. The CDR3 nucleotides are TGTGCCAGCAGTGGAGCTAGCCCAGTGGTAAATGAGCAGTTCTTC. Amino acid sequence: CASSGASPVVNEQFF.